This entry describes one T cell receptor (beta chain). The repertoire was sequenced with immunoSEQ multiplex PCR; TCRdb's copy has only in-frame clones and lacks some. The sample lists tens of thousands of clones, 87% occurring once. This entry belongs to a study of blood T cell repertoires in COVID-19. Overall study: Researchers got acute and convalescent COVID-19 samples from the United States, Italy and Spain.

The ends were cut back, 6 bases at V and 3 bases at J, with 12 bases in the middle. Germline V gene sequence: CDR1 SNHLY, CDR2 FYNNEI. The CDR3 length is 14 residues. The V call is TRBV2, the J call TRBJ1-5; tentatively, D is TRBD1 (5 bases). The source is a woman of 80 years or more with acute or convalescent COVID-19. The sequenced sample was peripheral blood. CDR3 region: CASSAGRNNQPQHF. The CDR3 bases are TGTGCCAGCAGCGCGGGACGGAACAATCAGCCCCAGCATTTT.